This entry lists 22 T cell receptor beta chains sequenced from one sample in a study of blood T cell repertoires in COVID-19. Assay used: immunoSEQ multiplex PCR; TCRdb lists only in-frame clones, some missing. This table has roughly 74,000 clones, around 89% appearing once. Material: PBMCs or T cells enriched from blood (not recorded which). The receptors derive from a woman aged 50 to 60 with acute COVID-19.

The chain carries TRBV4-2 and TRBJ1-2, with a tentative D call TRBD1 (6 bases). Trimming took off 4 bases at V and 7 bases at J, with 19 bases between the two ends. CDR1 and CDR2 from the germline V gene are LGHNA and YNFKEQ. CDR3 length: 15 amino acids. The CDR3 DNA is TGTGCCAGCAGCCCGGGGGGCCTAAGGGATGGTGGCTACACCTTC. Translation: CASSPGGLRDGGYTF.

A few counts support this clone. Germline and junction disagree at one end, which may indicate a read error. This chain uses TRBV11-2 with TRBJ2-1; 10 bases match TRBD2. Germline CDR1 reads SGHAT; CDR2 reads FQNNGV. This CDR3 has 15 residues. The CDR3 DNA follows: TGTGCCAGCAGCGTAGACGCTAGCGGGAGTACTGAGCAGTTCTTC. Residues: CASSVDASGSTEQFF.

J is TRBJ2-5 and V is TRBV12-5, with unresolved D. This CDR3 spans 14 amino acids. V dropped 0 bases and J dropped 3 bases, with 8 bases sitting between them. Germline V CDR1 and CDR2: LGHNT, FRNRAP. CDR3 bases: TGTGCTAGTGGTTTGGTACCAGGAAAAGAGACCCAGTACTTC. Its translation: CASGLVPGKETQYF. The whole variable domain, filled in from reference TRBV12-5 and TRBJ2-5, reads DARVTQTPRHKVTEMGQEVTMRCQPILGHNTVFWYRQTMMQGLELLAYFRNRAPLDDSGMPKDRFSAEMPDATLATLKIQPSEPRDSAVYFCASGLVPGKETQYFGPGTRLLVL.

The V and J genes are TRBV4-1 and TRBJ2-7; 10 nucleotides align to TRBD1. The CDR3 totals 16 residues. The trim removed 3 bases at V and 1 base at J, leaving 6 bases unmatched. Germline V gene data show CDR1 as MGHRA and CDR2 as YSYEKL. The CDR3 DNA reads TGCGCCAGCAGCCAGGCGACAGGGGGCTCTTCCTACGAGCAGTACTTC. Protein product: CASSQATGGSSYEQYF.

The chain joins TRBV2 to TRBJ2-7; TRBD2 matches at 11 bases. Per the germline V gene, CDR1 is SNHLY and CDR2 is FYNNEI. This CDR3 is built from 14 residues. V dropped 6 bases and J dropped 2; count of bases not matched to a gene: 3. The CDR3 loop reads CASSGTSGTYEQYF. For the CDR3, the DNA is TGTGCCAGCAGCGGGACTAGCGGAACCTACGAGCAGTACTTC.

The V and J genes are TRBV27 and TRBJ1-5, with 10 bases that match TRBD1. V shed 3 bases and J 3 bases; nucleotides not matched to a gene: 2. The CDR3 consists of 15 residues. CDR1 is MNHEY and CDR2 is SMNVEV in the germline V gene (reference sequence). Here the CDR3 DNA reads TGTGCCAGCAGTTTGGGGACAGGGGTCAATCAGCCCCAGCATTTT. As protein: CASSLGTGVNQPQHF.

This chain connects TRBV19 to TRBJ2-5; tentative D call: TRBD1 (5 bases). CDR3 length equals 15 residues. Germline V gene sequence: CDR1 LNHDA, CDR2 SQIVND (reference sequence). The V end was cut by 4 bases, the J end by 5 bases, with 17 bases between. The CDR3 loop is CASSTTAGWIETQYF. CDR3 DNA sequence: TGTGCCAGTAGTACCACCGCAGGGTGGATTGAGACCCAGTACTTC.

This sequence joins TRBV6-5 and TRBJ2-1, with 10 nucleotides matching TRBD2. Germline V gene data show CDR1 as MNHEY and CDR2 as SVGAGI. Trimming at V came to 5 bases and at J to 3 bases, leaving 4 bases not matched to a gene. The CDR3 loop spans 15 amino acids. CDR3 sequence (DNA): TGTGCCAGCAGTCTTACTAGCGGGGACTACAATGAGCAGTTCTTC. Translation: CASSLTSGDYNEQFF.

A single count supports this clone. The V and J genes are TRBV30 and TRBJ1-5; tentative D call: TRBD1 (5 bases). The V end lost 0 bases, the J end lost 5 bases, and 8 bases lay between the germline ends. The CDR3 is 13 residues long. CDR1 is GTSNPN, CDR2 SVGIG, per germline (reference sequence). CDR3 bases: TGTGCCTGGAGTGTGCGGGACCATCAGCCCCAGCATTTT. Its protein product is CAWSVRDHQPQHF.

This clone has just one count. The chain carries TRBV11-3 and TRBJ2-5; 10 bases fit TRBD2. Unmatched junction bases numbered 9, after V lost 5 bases and J lost 3 bases. The CDR3 covers 16 residues. Germline V gene lookup returns CDR1 SGHNT and CDR2 YENEEA. DNA of the CDR3: TGTGCCAGCAGCGCTGCTAGCGGGAGTGGGGAAGAGACCCAGTACTTC. Residues: CASSAASGSGEETQYF.

The chain recombines TRBV7-8 with TRBJ1-2; 9 bases fit TRBD1. The CDR3 spans 14 residues. Germline V gene sequence: CDR1 SGHVS, CDR2 FQNEAQ. The ends lost 5 bases at V and 9 bases at J; junction bases unmatched: 10. For the CDR3, the DNA is TGTGCCAGCAGCCAGACTTCTGGACAGGGGAGCTACACCTTC. It is translated as CASSQTSGQGSYTF.

This chain joins TRBV18 and TRBJ2-2, with TRBD1 matching over 9 bases. The germline CDR1 and CDR2 sequences are KGHSH and LQKENI. V shed 3 bases, J shed 4 bases, and the junction held 6 bases outside the gene matches. There are 16 residues in the CDR3. For the CDR3, the DNA is TGTGCCAGCTCACCTTCGGGACAGGGAGGCACCGGGGAGCTGTTTTTT. Encoded protein: CASSPSGQGGTGELFF.

This sequence joins TRBV5-4 and TRBJ1-1; D gene unclear. Germline values: CDR1 SGHNT, CDR2 YYREEE (reference sequence). V lost 3 bases, J lost 0 bases, and 6 bases lay in between. The CDR3 has 13 amino acids. The chain's CDR3 is CASSSQMNTEAFF. Written as DNA, the CDR3 is TGTGCCAGCAGCTCCCAAATGAACACTGAAGCTTTCTTT.

The gene calls are TRBV7-9 and TRBJ1-1, with D perhaps TRBD1 (6 bases). This CDR3 spans 14 amino acids. Trimming cost V 2 bases and J 3 bases, with 10 bases left between them. Germline loops: CDR1 SEHNR, CDR2 FQNEAQ (reference sequence). The CDR3 loop reads CASSLTGRDTEAFF. In nucleotides, the CDR3 is TGTGCCAGCAGCTTAACAGGGAGAGACACTGAAGCTTTCTTT.

The chain combines TRBV6-5 with TRBJ2-7; 13 positions agree with TRBD2. Germline CDR1 and CDR2: MNHEY and SVGAGI. The trim removed 6 bases at V and 5 bases at J, leaving 7 bases unmatched. The CDR3 consists of 15 residues. CDR3 coding DNA: TGTGCCAGCAGGGCGGGACTAGCGGGACTGAACGAGCAGTACTTC. This translates into CASRAGLAGLNEQYF.

This sequence joins TRBV24-1 and TRBJ2-5, with 11 bases identical to TRBD2. This CDR3 spans 15 amino acids. The V gene's germline CDR1 is KGHDR and CDR2 SFDVKD. With V trimmed by 5 bases and J by 0 bases, 1 base remained unmatched. CDR3: CATSVGLADQETQYF. Written as DNA, the CDR3 is TGTGCCACCAGTGTGGGACTAGCGGACCAAGAGACCCAGTACTTC.

The chain uses TRBV7-2 and TRBJ1-5, with a possible D match to TRBD1 (6 bases). V shed 5 bases and J shed 0 bases, with 11 bases lying between them. The CDR3 length is 15 residues. The germline CDR1 and CDR2 sequences are SGHTA and FQGNSA. The CDR3 sequence is CASSERTVSNQPQHF. CDR3 sequence (DNA): TGTGCCAGCAGCGAAAGGACAGTTAGCAATCAGCCCCAGCATTTT.

This clone was picked up a small number of times. The chain is built from TRBV19 and TRBJ1-5; TRBD1 matches 7 bases. Germline values: CDR1 LNHDA, CDR2 SQIVND (reference sequence). This CDR3 is built from 17 residues. The junction had 17 bases not matched to a gene; V was cut back by 4 bases and J by 8 bases. The DNA of the CDR3 is TGTGCCAGTAGTACTTCAATCCCCAGGACAGGAGGGGAGCCCCAGCATTTT. It specifies CASSTSIPRTGGEPQHF.

The chain combines TRBV6-5 with TRBJ1-1; D gene uncertain. Trimming removed 3 bases at V and 3 bases at J, with 8 bases between. The CDR3 is 13 residues long. The V gene's germline CDR1 is MNHEY and CDR2 SVGAGI. The CDR3, as DNA: TGTGCCAGCAGTTATAGGAGGGACACTGAAGCTTTCTTT. Protein: CASSYRRDTEAFF.

The V gene is TRBV6-5, the J gene TRBJ2-2, with D possibly matching TRBD1 (6 bases). The CDR3 length is 14 residues. The V gene's germline CDR1 is MNHEY and CDR2 SVGAGI. Trimming took 6 bases from V and 6 from J, leaving 14 bases between them. Here the CDR3 DNA reads TGTGCCAGCAGCATATACCAGGGGTCCGGGGAGCTGTTTTTT. Translation: CASSIYQGSGELFF.

The V and J genes are TRBV3-1 (or the pseudogene TRBV3-2) and TRBJ1-6; no definite D call. The germline gives CDR1 LGHDT, CDR2 YNNKEL (reference sequence). This CDR3 has 17 amino acids. The V end lost 3 bases, the J end lost 0 bases, and 12 bases lay between the germline ends. The CDR3 loop reads CASSQGSSSSYNSPLHF. The CDR3 DNA is TGTGCCAGCAGCCAGGGCAGTTCAAGCTCCTATAATTCACCCCTCCACTTT.

CDR3 sequence (DNA): TGCGCCAGCAGCTTGGAAGGCAGGATGTTCTCACCCCTCCACTTT. Its protein product is CASSLEGRMFSPLHF. The chain carries TRBV5-1 and TRBJ1-6; D gene ambiguous. The CDR3 extends over 15 amino acids. The V gene lost 0 bases and the J gene lost 10 bases, with 14 bases spanning the gap. CDR1 and CDR2 (germline): SGHRS, YFSETQ.